Sequencing of this TCR beta chain was carried out in a study of T cell responses to AZD1222 COVID-19 vaccine listed by TCRdb under 2021. Regarding the complete study: TCR sequencing covered 230 or so trial participants: about 210 given two doses of AZD1222 and 26 given two doses of MenACWY control vaccine. Trial participants were enrolled by age into 18-55, 56-69 and 70-plus year subgroups, with about 150, 28 and 57 TCR-sequenced participants respectively. The study at large found these results: Conclusions about previously exposed vaccinees are limited because only five to seven AZD1222 recipients were SARS-CoV-2 seropositive at baseline. Most participants were white British and females outnumbered males, and the authors suggested that clonal diversity may have been underestimated. Spike-specific TCR breadth and depth rose significantly after two AZD1222 doses compared with day 0 and with MenACWY recipients. In the small 56-69-year group, the increase in depth fell short of significance, most likely because of low power. CD4 TCRs associated with the vaccine covered the entire spike protein, and the dominant responses were in regions 160-218 and 743-854. No day 14 peak-response samples were available, so repertoires were characterized only after the peak T cell response. Epitopes outside the regions mutated in the B.1.351 and B.1.1.7 variants were reportedly recognized by nearly half of the unique spike-specific TCRs.

The CDR3 regions of human TCRbeta chains were analyzed by immunosequencing. Per the source publication's procedure: TCRs in the repertoires were matched against a reference library of SARS-CoV-2-specific TCRs that had been generated with the MIRA antigen-specificity platform. Breadth was defined as the fraction of unique TCRs that were SARS-CoV-2-associated, and depth was defined as the fraction of total T cells that were SARS-CoV-2-associated. Each spike-specific TCR was assigned to its reactive spike region and to a CD4 or CD8 class using the MIRA data. Log10-transformed breadth and depth values were compared by one-way ANOVA with Sidak's multiple comparisons tests. TCRdb retrieved this table from immuneACCESS and kept in-frame rearrangements only. Not all clones are present; in checked studies, unresolved V genes account for under half, and no reason is known for the remainder. Clone size and V and J calls were adopted from that table, with D and trimming inferred from the DNA. Within this sample are roughly 100,000 clones, with roughly 86% of them counted one time only. 2.5% to 3.5% of the sample comes from the top ten.

Regarding this clone: What this receptor recognizes is not known. No base quality values were provided; no much bigger clone lies one nucleotide off.

The germline V gene yields SGHTA for CDR1 and FQGNSA for CDR2. The CDR3 numbers 13 residues from cysteine through phenylalanine. Kept here is only the CDR3 DNA, which spans 39 bases and is read in frame from base 1. V is shortened by 4 bases, J by 5 bases, and the region joining them spans 11 bases. Read against the paper, the sample's time point label means: about 28 days (+/-7) after the second vaccine dose. The sample's treatment or condition, from its label and the paper: meningococcal conjugate vaccine given as trial control. Vaccinee samples were obtained from the UK trials COV001 and COV002, which included a single-blind randomized controlled phase 2/3 trial of AZD1222 (ChAdOx1 nCoV-19) in healthy adults. For TCRbeta chain sequencing, PBMC samples were collected from trial participants at day 0 and at day 28 after the second dose.

This clonotype was sampled from an adult who received the MenACWY meningococcal vaccine as a control. The chain employs TRBV7-2 and TRBJ1-2; the D gene cannot be resolved reliably. The material sequenced was peripheral blood, taken 28 days after the second dose of the MenACWY control vaccine. Here is the DNA: TGTGCCAGCAGCTCAGGCCGAGAGTATGGCTACACCTTC. It codes for CASSSGREYGYTF. Extended through the reference TRBV7-2 and TRBJ1-2 proteins, this CDR3 yields the full variable domain: GAGVSQSPSNKVTEKGKDVELRCDPISGHTALYWYRQSLGQGLEFLIYFQGNSAPDKSGLPSDRFSAERTGGSVSTLTIQRTQQEDSAVYLCASSSGREYGYTFGSGTRLTVV.